Each of the 27 T cell receptor beta chains below was sequenced from the same sample in a study of cytomegalovirus exposure and HLA in healthy donors. The primer mix had 60 Vbeta and 13 Jbeta primers. Data came from immunoSEQ multiplex PCR; TCRdb stores just in-frame clones and leaves some out. The profile shows roughly 180,000 clones, roughly 82% of them singletons. Sequences were obtained from PBMCs. These receptors originate from a man between 35 and 55 years old in good health and CMV-seronegative.

V and J are TRBV4-3 and TRBJ1-1; D ambiguous. Germline CDR1 LGHNA, CDR2 YSLEER. This CDR3 comprises 14 residues. The V gene lost 4 bases and the J gene lost 4 bases, with 13 bases spanning the gap. Here the CDR3 reads CASSRRGGPTEAFF. CDR3 in DNA: TGCGCCAGCAGCCGTCGTGGAGGGCCCACTGAAGCTTTCTTT.

V and J are TRBV27 and TRBJ1-2; TRBD1 matches 8 bases. The length of the CDR3 is 14 residues. CDR1 is MNHEY, CDR2 SMNVEV, per germline (reference sequence). J gave up 2 bases and V 5 bases, and 4 bases lay outside the gene matches. The CDR3 protein is CASSAGTGNYGYTF. CDR3 bases: TGTGCCAGCAGTGCTGGGACAGGCAACTATGGCTACACCTTC.

The chain has TRBV10-3 and TRBJ2-7, with D possibly matching TRBD2 (5 bases). This CDR3 is 12 amino acids long. The V end was cut by 9 bases, the J end by 3 bases, with 12 bases between. Germline-derived CDR1 and CDR2 are ENHRY and SYGVKD. The CDR3 protein is CAINDGDYEQYF. The CDR3 bases are TGTGCCATAAATGACGGGGACTACGAGCAGTACTTC.

As to this clone: Other DNA sequences in the same sample also yield this CDR3. This chain joins TRBV9 and TRBJ2-4; 7 positions agree with TRBD1. The CDR3 extends over 14 amino acids. V lost 0 bases and J lost 5; bases outside the gene matches: 2. The germline CDR1 and CDR2 sequences are SGDLS and YYNGEE. DNA for the CDR3: TGTGCCAGCAGCGTAGGGGACAGCCAAAACATTCAGTACTTC. Amino acids: CASSVGDSQNIQYF. The full variable domain, its missing parts supplied by reference TRBV9 and TRBJ2-4, is DSGVTQTPKHLITATGQRVTLRCSPRSGDLSVYWYQQSLDQGLQFLIQYYNGEERAKGNILERFSAQQFPDLHSELNLSSLELGDSALYFCASSVGDSQNIQYFGAGTRLSVL.

In DNA, the CDR3 is TGTGCCAGCAGCCTGGGGACTAGCGGGAGGTTGGGCACAGATACGCAGTATTTT. Protein: CASSLGTSGRLGTDTQYF. The chain links TRBV9 to TRBJ2-3; 15 nucleotides match TRBD2. Germline loops: CDR1 SGDLS, CDR2 YYNGEE. Trimming took 4 bases from V and 1 from J; bases not matched to a gene: 7. The CDR3 has 18 residues.

The rearrangement joins TRBV29-1 to TRBJ2-3; 7 bases map to TRBD1. V trimming: 8 bases; J trimming: 2 bases; junction bases outside the gene matches: 7. This CDR3 spans 13 amino acids. The V gene's germline CDR1 is SQVTM and CDR2 ANQGSEA. The DNA of the CDR3 is TGCAGCTACGGGACAGTCTACACAGATACGCAGTATTTT. This sequence encodes CSYGTVYTDTQYF.

This chain links TRBV5-3 with TRBJ2-1; 8 nucleotides line up with TRBD2. TRBV5-3 carries the ORF label, with uncertain function. Trimming cost V 0 bases and J 5 bases; bases outside gene matches: 10. The CDR3 is made up of 17 amino acids. CDR3 sequence: CARSLACYERENNEQFF. DNA of the CDR3: TGTGCCAGAAGCTTGGCTTGTTACGAGCGGGAGAACAATGAGCAGTTCTTC.

This chain connects TRBV7-2 to TRBJ2-7, with TRBD1 matching over 9 bases. The V segment lost 7 bases and the J segment 3 bases; nucleotides outside the gene matches: 4. From germline, CDR1 is SGHTA and CDR2 FQGNSA. The CDR3 runs 13 residues. In DNA, the CDR3 is TGTGCCAGCACGGACAGGGGCAACTACGAGCAGTACTTC. Its translation: CASTDRGNYEQYF.

This clone was counted once. V usage is TRBV6-6 and J usage is TRBJ2-3, with 9 bases fitting TRBD1. The CDR3 contains 15 residues. Germline values: CDR1 MNHNY, CDR2 SVGAGI (reference sequence). V lost 5 bases to trimming and J lost 2 bases; unmatched junction nucleotides: 5. The CDR3 nucleotides are TGTGCCAGCAGTCGGGACAGGGCCCTCACAGATACGCAGTATTTT. Protein product: CASSRDRALTDTQYF.

This chain connects TRBV27 to TRBJ1-2, with TRBD1 identical over 11 bases. This CDR3 contains 15 residues. CDR1 is MNHEY, CDR2 SMNVEV, per germline (reference sequence). V was pared by 4 bases and J by 4 bases, with 5 bases of the junction left unmatched. CDR3 DNA: TGTGCCAGCAGTTCCGGGACAGGGGGAACCTATGGCTACACCTTC. It is translated as CASSSGTGGTYGYTF.

CDR3 bases: TGTGCCAGCAGCCGGGGACAGTTAAACACTGAAGCTTTCTTT. This gives the protein CASSRGQLNTEAFF. V gene TRBV5-6 combines with J gene TRBJ1-1; 7 nucleotides line up with TRBD1. The CDR3 extends over 14 amino acids. Trimming at V came to 4 bases and at J to 2 bases, leaving 5 bases not matched to a gene. CDR1 is SGHDT, CDR2 YYEEEE, per germline.

The chain employs TRBV7-2 and TRBJ1-1; 7 bases line up with TRBD1. V shed 5 bases and J 1 base; nucleotides not matched to a gene: 7. The germline V gene has CDR1 SGHTA and CDR2 FQGNSA. CDR3 length: 15 amino acids. The CDR3 spells CASSQSGTANTEAFF. Written as DNA, the CDR3 is TGTGCCAGCAGCCAGTCCGGGACAGCGAACACTGAAGCTTTCTTT.

The chain carries TRBV30 and TRBJ2-1, with TRBD2 matching over 7 bases. This CDR3 has 18 residues. CDR1 is GTSNPN, CDR2 SVGIG, per germline (reference sequence). Germline trimming cut 1 base from V and 1 base from J; bases unmatched to any gene: 13. The CDR3 nucleotides are TGTGCCTGGAGTGAATGGGGAGGGCTGGGAGAATCCTACAATGAGCAGTTCTTC. Amino acid sequence: CAWSEWGGLGESYNEQFF.

This sequence joins TRBV7-2 and TRBJ2-5, with 9 bases matching TRBD2. The V gene end was trimmed by 2 bases and the J gene end by 6 bases; junction bases not matched to a gene: 10. Germline V gene lookup returns CDR1 SGHTA and CDR2 FQGNSA. This CDR3 region has 16 residues. The CDR3 region is CASSLSPAGGGKTQYF. In nucleotides, the CDR3 is TGTGCCAGCAGCTTAAGTCCAGCGGGGGGAGGGAAGACCCAGTACTTC.

The V and J genes are TRBV9 and TRBJ2-3; 10 nucleotides align to TRBD2. The germline V gene has CDR1 SGDLS and CDR2 YYNGEE. The V segment lost 4 bases and the J segment 5 bases; nucleotides outside the gene matches: 10. The CDR3 covers 16 residues. The CDR3 DNA follows: TGTGCCAGCAGCTCATCAGCGGGAGGGCCCGGAGATACGCAGTATTTT. Translated, it gives CASSSSAGGPGDTQYF.

There are a few counts of this clone. This sequence joins TRBV6-1 and TRBJ1-1; D is uncertain. Germline V gene lookup returns CDR1 MNHNS and CDR2 SASEGT. There are 13 residues in the CDR3. Deletions cut 11 bases from V and 5 bases from J, with 18 bases between. The CDR3 loop reads CAGERGVETEAFF. The CDR3 nucleotides read TGTGCCGGTGAACGGGGAGTAGAGACTGAAGCTTTCTTT.

This chain connects TRBV28 to TRBJ1-5; tentatively, D is TRBD1 (5 bases). Trimming took off 6 bases at V and 4 bases at J, with 16 bases between the two ends. The CDR3 has 15 amino acids. Germline CDR1 MDHEN, CDR2 SYDVKM. CDR3 in amino acids: CASSWGGSGNQPQHF. The DNA of the CDR3 is TGTGCCAGCAGCTGGGGGGGGAGCGGAAATCAGCCCCAGCATTTT.

The gene calls are TRBV30 and TRBJ2-5; 9 bases map to TRBD1. This CDR3 region has 14 residues. The germline gives CDR1 GTSNPN, CDR2 SVGIG (reference sequence). V lost 5 bases to trimming and J lost 2 bases; unmatched junction nucleotides: 6. DNA for the CDR3: TGTGCCTGGGGGCGGGACAGGGCTCAAGAGACCCAGTACTTC. Its translation is CAWGRDRAQETQYF.

This chain joins TRBV6-1 and TRBJ2-5; 12 bases are shared with TRBD2. In germline, CDR1 is MNHNS, CDR2 SASEGT. This CDR3 is built from 15 residues. Trimming at V came to 2 bases and at J to 2 bases, leaving 0 bases not matched to a gene. Written as DNA, the CDR3 is TGTGCCAGCAGTGAACTAGCGGGGGGGCAAGAGACCCAGTACTTC. It codes for CASSELAGGQETQYF.

The chain employs TRBV9 and TRBJ2-7; TRBD2 matches at 10 bases. CDR1 is SGDLS and CDR2 is YYNGEE in the germline V gene. With V trimmed by 4 bases and J by 3 bases, 10 bases remained unmatched. The CDR3 consists of 16 residues. This chain's CDR3 is CASSPGRSGGSYEQYF. The CDR3, as DNA: TGTGCCAGCAGCCCCGGGCGTAGCGGGGGGAGCTACGAGCAGTACTTC.

The rearrangement uses TRBV19 and TRBJ2-2, with D unresolved. The ends were cut back, 4 bases at V and 4 bases at J, with 10 bases in the middle. This CDR3 has 14 amino acids. The germline V gene has CDR1 LNHDA and CDR2 SQIVND (reference sequence). As DNA, the CDR3 is TGTGCCAGTAGTAGGGCAGCCGGCACCGGGGAGCTGTTTTTT. Its translation is CASSRAAGTGELFF.

The chain carries TRBV1 and TRBJ1-5. TRBV1 is a pseudogene. CDR3 length equals 18 residues. CDR3 sequence reads: CTSSRLSRGGGSNQPQHF. The CDR3 DNA follows: TGCACCAGCAGCCGCCTAAGTCGGGGTGGCGGGAGCAATCAGCCCCAGCATTTT.

Regarding this clone: Other DNA variants within this sample encode the same CDR3. The V call is TRBV5-5, the J call TRBJ1-1, with no clear D. Germline CDR1 SGHKS, CDR2 YYEKEE (reference sequence). V shed 3 bases and J shed 1 base, with 7 bases lying between them. The CDR3 is 13 residues long. CDR3 DNA sequence: TGTGCCAGCAGCTCCCACAGGAACACTGAAGCTTTCTTT. Its protein is CASSSHRNTEAFF.

The chain employs TRBV29-1 and TRBJ2-3; D is perhaps TRBD2 (7 bases). CDR3 length: 14 residues. The V gene's germline CDR1 is SQVTM and CDR2 ANQGSEA. V lost 3 bases and J lost 3, with 13 bases in between. Here the CDR3 reads CSVDGGAFTDTQYF. CDR3 in DNA: TGCAGCGTTGATGGGGGGGCCTTTACAGATACGCAGTATTTT.

The rearrangement joins TRBV5-1 to TRBJ2-2, with D possibly matching TRBD1 (7 bases). Germline assignment: CDR1 SGHRS and CDR2 YFSETQ. V was cut by 0 bases and J by 5 bases, with 11 bases left in between. The CDR3 runs 15 residues. In nucleotides, the CDR3 is TGCGCCAGCAGCTTGGAGGGGGCGGGGACCGGGGAGCTGTTTTTT. Its protein product is CASSLEGAGTGELFF.

This chain connects TRBV5-4 to TRBJ2-7, with unresolved D. The CDR3 has 12 amino acids. V shed 1 base and J shed 6 bases, with 8 bases lying between them. Germline lookup yields CDR1 SGHNT and CDR2 YYREEE (reference sequence). CDR3 in amino acids: CASSLLNFEQYF. The CDR3, as DNA: TGTGCCAGCAGCTTGTTGAACTTCGAGCAGTACTTC.

Only one count was recorded for this clone. The CDR3 is CASSLGLGGEQYF. The CDR3 DNA reads as TGTGCCAGCAGTTTAGGTCTGGGGGGAGAGCAGTACTTC. The rearrangement links TRBV28 to TRBJ2-7, with a weak D call TRBD2 (6 bases). The V and J ends lost 2 bases and 7 bases respectively, with 12 bases between them. The CDR3 has 13 amino acids. Germline loops: CDR1 MDHEN, CDR2 SYDVKM. Variable domain in full (rest from reference TRBV28 and TRBJ2-7): DVKVTQSSRYLVKRTGEKVFLECVQDMDHENMFWYRQDPGLGLRLIYFSYDVKMKEKGDIPEGYSVSREKKERFSLILESASTNQTSMYLCASSLGLGGEQYFGPGTRLTVT.